The source of this T cell receptor beta chain is a study of blood T cell repertoires in COVID-19. Overall study: Material from acute and convalescent COVID-19 was sourced from the United States, Italy and Spain. From T cells, B-cell-depleted T cells, or PBMCs came the material, which was cDNA or gDNA.

Followed over time, Seattle patients had been enrolled while infection was active. Generated by immunoSEQ multiplex PCR, the TCRdb table keeps only in-frame clones and is missing some. The sample contains about 240,000 clones, roughly 79% of which appear only once. The CDR3 loop spans 17 amino acids. V shed 4 bases and J 8 bases; nucleotides not matched to a gene: 18. Germline loops: CDR1 SGHRS, CDR2 YFSETQ. This chain uses TRBV5-1 with TRBJ1-2; 9 bases agree with TRBD1. The TCR originated in an elderly woman with COVID-19, enrolled during active disease. The source material was peripheral blood. The CDR3 here is CASSPRDGTGSTQGYTF. CDR3 sequence (DNA): TGCGCCAGCAGCCCCCGGGACGGGACAGGGAGTACTCAGGGCTACACCTTC.